One and the same sample provided the 27 T cell receptor beta chains below, sequenced in a study of cytomegalovirus exposure and HLA in healthy donors. Assay used: immunoSEQ multiplex PCR; TCRdb lists only in-frame clones, some missing. Here the sample spans about 180,000 clones, roughly 86% being singletons. Sequencing input: PBMCs. These receptors were collected from a man younger than 30 in good health and CMV-seropositive.

The gene calls are TRBV6-1 and TRBJ1-4, with TRBD1 matching over 8 bases. The length of the CDR3 is 17 residues. The germline V gene has CDR1 MNHNS and CDR2 SASEGT. Trimming removed 4 bases from V and 6 bases from J; junction bases left unmatched: 13. The CDR3 DNA is TGTGCCAGCAGTGTTACTCTCCCGACAGGGGACTATGAAAAACTGTTTTTT. Protein: CASSVTLPTGDYEKLFF.

This rearrangement joins TRBV5-1 to TRBJ2-1; D is unresolved. The CDR3 is 15 residues long. The V end lost 0 bases, the J end lost 4 bases, and 11 bases lay between the germline ends. CDR1 SGHRS and CDR2 YFSETQ come from the germline V gene. DNA for the CDR3: TGCGCCAGCAGCTTGGCTGGCGGTACATACAATGAGCAGTTCTTC. As protein: CASSLAGGTYNEQFF.

The V and J genes are TRBV10-3 and TRBJ1-6, with D unresolved. This CDR3 contains 14 residues. Per germline, CDR1 ENHRY and CDR2 SYGVKD. Trimming removed 2 bases from V and 8 bases from J, with 10 bases in between. The CDR3 DNA follows: TGTGCCATCAGTGAGAGGGAGGACTATTCACCCCTCCACTTT. Protein product: CAISEREDYSPLHF.

The J gene is TRBJ2-5, the V gene TRBV6-5; 11 bases fit TRBD1. Trimming at V came to 0 bases and at J to 4 bases, leaving 4 bases not matched to a gene. This CDR3 spans 16 amino acids. Per the germline V gene, CDR1 is MNHEY and CDR2 is SVGAGI. The CDR3 DNA is TGTGCCAGCAGTTACTCGTGGGGACAGGGGGGAGAGACCCAGTACTTC. Translated, it gives CASSYSWGQGGETQYF.

This clone was seen once. The rearrangement uses TRBV6-5 and TRBJ1-2; 10 bases match TRBD1. Trimming took 6 bases from V and 4 from J; bases not matched to a gene: 5. This CDR3 is built from 14 residues. Germline CDR1 and CDR2: MNHEY and SVGAGI. The CDR3 sequence is CASSRDRGAYGYTF. DNA of the CDR3: TGTGCCAGCAGCAGGGACAGGGGCGCCTATGGCTACACCTTC.

The J gene is TRBJ2-7, the V gene TRBV27; D unclear. The germline V gene has CDR1 MNHEY and CDR2 SMNVEV (reference sequence). The CDR3 is 12 amino acids. Trimming left V 3 bases short and J 6 bases short, with 9 bases between. CDR3 sequence: CASSFPPGEQYF. CDR3 DNA sequence: TGTGCCAGCAGTTTTCCGCCGGGCGAGCAGTACTTC.

This chain connects TRBV9 to TRBJ2-1, with D hard to call. The CDR3 length is 13 residues. The germline CDR1 and CDR2 sequences are SGDLS and YYNGEE. The V gene lost 5 bases and the J gene lost 6 bases, with 12 bases spanning the gap. CDR3 in DNA: TGTGCCAGCAGGAGTGGGTCGGGCAATGAGCAGTTCTTC. Encoded protein: CASRSGSGNEQFF.

The chain uses TRBV6-1 and TRBJ1-1; TRBD1 aligns across 7 bases. V shed 5 bases and J 3 bases; nucleotides not matched to a gene: 9. Germline V lookup: CDR1 MNHNS, CDR2 SASEGT. The CDR3 covers 15 residues. The CDR3 DNA reads TGTGCCAGCAGTCCGCGGACAGGCTCGGACACTGAAGCTTTCTTT. This translates into CASSPRTGSDTEAFF.

The chain carries TRBV9 and TRBJ1-1; 7 bases match TRBD1. Germline V gives CDR1 SGDLS, CDR2 YYNGEE. This CDR3 has 13 residues. V lost 4 bases and J lost 8; bases outside the gene matches: 8. CDR3 loop: CASSPRTGGEAFF. In nucleotides, the CDR3 is TGTGCCAGCAGCCCACGGACAGGAGGGGAAGCTTTCTTT. Combining the CDR3 with reference TRBV9 and TRBJ1-1 gives the whole variable domain DSGVTQTPKHLITATGQRVTLRCSPRSGDLSVYWYQQSLDQGLQFLIQYYNGEERAKGNILERFSAQQFPDLHSELNLSSLELGDSALYFCASSPRTGGEAFFGQGTRLTVV.

V and J are TRBV13 and TRBJ2-3, with D tentatively TRBD2 (6 bases). CDR1 and CDR2 from the germline V gene are PRHDT and FYEKMQ (reference sequence). This CDR3 is built from 17 residues. The V end lost 5 bases, the J end lost 5 bases, and 23 bases lay between the germline ends. CDR3 DNA: TGTGCCAGCAGCGGCCCGGGTGTCGGGGGTAGTAGAGATACGCAGTATTTT. Protein sequence: CASSGPGVGGSRDTQYF. The full variable domain, its missing parts supplied by reference TRBV13 and TRBJ2-3, is AAGVIQSPRHLIKEKRETATLKCYPIPRHDTVYWYQQGPGQDPQFLISFYEKMQSDKGSIPDRFSAQQFSDYHSELNMSSLELGDSALYFCASSGPGVGGSRDTQYFGPGTRLTVL.

The chain recombines TRBV7-2 with TRBJ2-7, with D possibly being TRBD2 (5 bases). This CDR3 contains 17 residues. The V gene's germline CDR1 is SGHTA and CDR2 FQGNSA. Trimming removed 1 base at V and 2 bases at J, with 18 bases between. CDR3 bases: TGTGCCAGCAGCTTAGAGGGTCGAGGGCTAATTGCCTACGAGCAGTACTTC. The encoded protein is CASSLEGRGLIAYEQYF.

The V and J genes are TRBV14 and TRBJ2-3; TRBD1 aligns across 9 bases. CDR3 length: 13 residues. Germline V gene data show CDR1 as SGHDN and CDR2 as FVKESK. The J segment lost 14 bases and the V segment lost 1 base, leaving 7 bases of the junction unmatched. The CDR3 DNA reads as TGTGCCAGCAGCCAAGGGGCCGGGACAGGGCTGTATTTT. Protein product: CASSQGAGTGLYF.

This clone has just a few counts. The J gene is TRBJ1-2, the V gene TRBV12-5; no clear D. Trimming shortened V by 1 base and J by 3 bases, and 6 bases separated the two germline ends. The CDR3 extends over 13 amino acids. Germline V lookup: CDR1 LGHNT, CDR2 FRNRAP. The CDR3 protein is CASGLASHYGYTF. In DNA, the CDR3 is TGTGCTAGTGGTTTGGCCTCCCACTATGGCTACACCTTC.

This chain joins TRBV19 and TRBJ2-7, with 9 bases that match TRBD2. Germline CDR1 reads LNHDA; CDR2 reads SQIVND (reference sequence). V lost 6 bases, J lost 2 bases, and 8 bases stayed unmatched. CDR3 length: 15 residues. The CDR3 reads CASRQRERGAYEQYF. DNA for the CDR3: TGTGCCAGTAGACAAAGAGAGCGGGGGGCCTACGAGCAGTACTTC.

The V call is TRBV7-9, the J call TRBJ1-5, with D uncertain. Germline-derived CDR1 and CDR2 are SEHNR and FQNEAQ (reference sequence). This CDR3 region has 10 residues. Trimming took off 8 bases at V and 8 bases at J, with 7 bases between the two ends. The CDR3 sequence is CASGRKPQHF. CDR3 bases: TGTGCCAGCGGCAGAAAGCCCCAGCATTTT.

V gene TRBV19 combines with J gene TRBJ1-4; no clear D. This CDR3 contains 14 residues. V was pared by 3 bases and J by 3 bases, with 8 bases between. Germline loops: CDR1 LNHDA, CDR2 SQIVND (reference sequence). Here the CDR3 reads CASSIGLANEKLFF. The CDR3, as DNA: TGTGCCAGTAGTATTGGACTTGCTAATGAAAAACTGTTTTTT.

V usage is TRBV27 and J usage is TRBJ2-7; weak D call: TRBD2 (7 bases). Deletions cut 7 bases from V and 6 bases from J, with 22 bases between. The CDR3 sequence is 15 residues long. CDR1 is MNHEY and CDR2 is SMNVEV in the germline V gene (reference sequence). CDR3 protein: CASTEGGAGLREQYF. For the CDR3, the DNA is TGTGCCAGCACGGAGGGGGGGGCCGGTCTTCGCGAGCAGTACTTC.

The chain combines TRBV5-1 with TRBJ2-5; D is perhaps TRBD2 (5 bases). Germline CDR1 reads SGHRS; CDR2 reads YFSETQ. This CDR3 has 15 residues. Trimming stripped 4 bases from V and 1 base from J, with 14 bases between. CDR3 nucleotides: TGCGCCAGCAGCCCCATGGTAGCGATCCAAGAGACCCAGTACTTC. Translated, it gives CASSPMVAIQETQYF.

This chain uses TRBV12-5 with TRBJ2-7, with D possibly matching TRBD2 (6 bases). With 1 base removed from V and 4 bases from J, the gap between germline ends came to 14 bases. Per the germline V gene, CDR1 is LGHNT and CDR2 is FRNRAP. The CDR3 spans 15 residues. The chain's CDR3 is CASGLGAGSTYEQYF. The CDR3 nucleotides are TGTGCTAGTGGTTTGGGGGCCGGGAGTACATACGAGCAGTACTTC.

The chain carries TRBV6-1 and TRBJ2-7; unclear D gene. CDR3 length: 13 amino acids. From germline, CDR1 is MNHNS and CDR2 SASEGT. Trimming removed 6 bases at V and 5 bases at J, with 14 bases between. CDR3 DNA: TGTGCCAGCAGACCCCTAGTTATCCACGAGCAGTACTTC. Amino acid sequence: CASRPLVIHEQYF.

This chain links TRBV19 with TRBJ1-2; the D is unclear. Germline CDR1 reads LNHDA; CDR2 reads SQIVND (reference sequence). The CDR3 sequence is 13 residues long. V was pared by 0 bases and J by 8 bases, with 10 bases between. The chain's CDR3 is CASSIEGFEGYTF. CDR3 DNA: TGTGCCAGTAGTATAGAGGGCTTCGAGGGCTACACCTTC.

The sample holds a few counts of this clone. The CDR3 spells CASGRGRMNTEAFF. The DNA of the CDR3 is TGTGCCTCCGGCAGGGGGCGCATGAACACTGAAGCTTTCTTT. The rearrangement links TRBV19 to TRBJ1-1, with 8 bases fitting TRBD1. Germline values: CDR1 LNHDA, CDR2 SQIVND (reference sequence). Losses at the gene ends were 11 bases for V and 0 bases for J; bases not matched to a gene: 8. The CDR3 has 14 residues.

V usage is TRBV4-3 and J usage is TRBJ2-1, with D possibly matching TRBD1 (6 bases). Trimming removed 7 bases from V and 7 bases from J, with 23 bases in between. The germline V gene has CDR1 LGHNA and CDR2 YSLEER. The CDR3 has 16 residues. The CDR3 sequence: CASTSKLSGARNEQFF. The CDR3 region has the DNA TGCGCCAGCACCTCCAAGTTGTCAGGGGCCCGAAATGAGCAGTTCTTC.

The chain combines TRBV21-1 with TRBJ1-2; no DNA check was done on the table's D call, TRBD1. TRBV21-1 is deemed a pseudogene. CDR3 length: 12 amino acids. The CDR3 nucleotides read TGTGCCAGCAGCAAAGGGACATTTGGCTACACCTTC. This codes for CASSKGTFGYTF.

This clone was detected only once. The chain combines TRBV4-3 with TRBJ1-4, with D perhaps TRBD1 (5 bases). The V gene's germline CDR1 is LGHNA and CDR2 YSLEER. The CDR3 has 17 amino acids. V was trimmed by 3 bases and J by 4 bases, leaving 18 bases between them. This CDR3 reads CASSQGVGPHGNEKLFF. CDR3 bases: TGCGCCAGCAGCCAGGGCGTGGGGCCCCATGGTAATGAAAAACTGTTTTTT.

The CDR3 nucleotides are TGTGCCAGCAGCTCCGAGGGGACTAGCGGACACTACGAGCAGTACTTC. This sequence encodes CASSSEGTSGHYEQYF. V and J are TRBV7-9 and TRBJ2-7; TRBD2 aligns across 11 bases. Germline V lookup: CDR1 SEHNR, CDR2 FQNEAQ (reference sequence). The CDR3 has 16 amino acids. With V trimmed by 4 bases and J by 3 bases, 8 bases remained unmatched.

The chain has TRBV19 and TRBJ1-1; weak D call: TRBD1 (5 bases). Germline CDR1 is LNHDA and CDR2 is SQIVND (reference sequence). The CDR3 has 14 residues. Trimming stripped 8 bases from V and 4 bases from J, with 17 bases between. Here the CDR3 reads CASGLRGSGTEAFF. The CDR3, as DNA: TGTGCCAGTGGTCTGCGGGGCAGCGGCACTGAAGCTTTCTTT.